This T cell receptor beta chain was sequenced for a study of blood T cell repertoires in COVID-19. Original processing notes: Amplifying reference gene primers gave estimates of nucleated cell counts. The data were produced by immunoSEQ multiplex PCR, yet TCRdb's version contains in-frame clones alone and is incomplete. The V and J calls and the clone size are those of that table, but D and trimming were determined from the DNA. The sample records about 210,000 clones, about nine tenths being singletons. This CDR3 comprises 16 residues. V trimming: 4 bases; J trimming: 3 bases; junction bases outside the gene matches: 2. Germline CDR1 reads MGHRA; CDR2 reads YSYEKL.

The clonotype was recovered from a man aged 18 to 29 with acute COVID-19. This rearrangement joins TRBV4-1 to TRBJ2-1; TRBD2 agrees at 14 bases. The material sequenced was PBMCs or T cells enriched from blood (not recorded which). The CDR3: CASSLGTSGSYNEQFF. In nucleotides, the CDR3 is TGCGCCAGCAGCCTTGGGACTAGCGGGAGCTACAATGAGCAGTTCTTC.